What follows are 24 T cell receptor beta chains derived from one specimen sequenced in a study of shared clonotypes between healthy human individuals. Using immunoSEQ multiplex PCR, the repertoire was profiled, and TCRdb retains in-frame clones only, with some absent. Among over 950,000 clones listed, 70% to 85% were seen once. The sample was memory CD4+ T cells from PBMCs. Regarding subset: CD45RA-negative fraction. These receptor sequences come from a young man in good health. Some clones in this sample may be carry-over from other donors' samples.

To note about this clone: It differs at one base from a far larger clone, so likely a read error. J is TRBJ2-1 and V is TRBV30; a weak D match, TRBD2 (6 bases). The germline V and J ends were trimmed by 2 bases and 9 bases, with 14 bases remaining between them. Germline V gives CDR1 GTSNPN, CDR2 SVGIG (reference sequence). This CDR3 is 13 amino acids long. The DNA for the CDR3 is TGTGCCTGGAGTACTTTGAGCGGGCTTGAGCAGTTCTTC. Encoded protein: CAWSTLSGLEQFF.

V usage is TRBV9 and J usage is TRBJ2-1; TRBD2 might be the D (6 bases). The germline V gene has CDR1 SGDLS and CDR2 YYNGEE. Trimming removed 4 bases from V and 4 bases from J, with 15 bases in between. This CDR3 has 15 amino acids. CDR3 residues: CASSSRLGRYNEQFF. CDR3 nucleotide sequence: TGTGCCAGCAGCTCCCGACTAGGTCGGTACAATGAGCAGTTCTTC.

This clone appeared once. The chain uses TRBV29-1 and TRBJ2-7, with D possibly being TRBD2 (6 bases). Trimming took 2 bases from V and 2 from J, leaving 10 bases between them. The V gene's germline CDR1 is SQVTM and CDR2 ANQGSEA. This CDR3 spans 13 amino acids. The CDR3 DNA is TGCAGCGTTGAATTGCGGGGAGCCTACGAGCAGTACTTC. It translates to CSVELRGAYEQYF.

The V and J genes are TRBV11-2 and TRBJ1-4, with TRBD1 identical over 9 bases. Losses at the gene ends were 4 bases for V and 8 bases for J; bases not matched to a gene: 5. Germline V CDR1 and CDR2: SGHAT, FQNNGV. The CDR3 length is 14 residues. CDR3 bases: TGTGCCAGCAGCTGGACAGGGGTTGGGGAAAAACTGTTTTTT. Protein: CASSWTGVGEKLFF.

The V gene is TRBV29-1, the J gene TRBJ1-4, with D unclear. Germline V CDR1 and CDR2: SQVTM, ANQGSEA. The CDR3 runs to 14 residues. The V gene lost 4 bases and the J gene lost 0 bases, with 9 bases spanning the gap. The CDR3 loop is CSVAVGATNEKLFF. The CDR3 DNA reads as TGCAGCGTTGCTGTTGGGGCAACTAATGAAAAACTGTTTTTT.

The chain recombines TRBV10-1 with TRBJ2-1; 7 bases fit TRBD2. The V segment lost 3 bases and the J segment 9 bases; nucleotides outside the gene matches: 8. Germline V gives CDR1 WNHNN, CDR2 SYGVQD (reference sequence). This CDR3 has 14 residues. Here the CDR3 reads CASSDQTSKVEQFF. CDR3 nucleotide sequence: TGCGCCAGCAGTGACCAGACTAGCAAGGTTGAGCAGTTCTTC.

This clone occurred once. The V gene is TRBV7-2, the J gene TRBJ2-7, with 7 nucleotides matching TRBD1. Losses at the gene ends were 9 bases for V and 6 bases for J; bases not matched to a gene: 11. CDR3 length: 13 amino acids. Germline-derived CDR1 and CDR2 are SGHTA and FQGNSA. This chain's CDR3 is CASSDRTLGEQYF. In DNA, the CDR3 is TGTGCCAGTTCGGACAGGACCCTCGGCGAGCAGTACTTC.

The chain couples TRBV5-4 to TRBJ1-1; 8 bases are shared with TRBD1. The V segment lost 0 bases and the J segment 1 base; nucleotides outside the gene matches: 8. The CDR3 length is 17 residues. Germline CDR1 and CDR2: SGHNT and YYREEE (reference sequence). The CDR3 protein is CASSLGGRGLQNTEAFF. For the CDR3, the DNA is TGTGCCAGCAGCTTGGGGGGCAGGGGGCTCCAGAACACTGAAGCTTTCTTT.

The J gene is TRBJ2-5, the V gene TRBV18, with TRBD1 matching 9 bases. Losses at the gene ends were 4 bases for V and 2 bases for J; bases not matched to a gene: 2. This CDR3 has 14 residues. Germline V gene data show CDR1 as KGHSH and CDR2 as LQKENI. Written as DNA, the CDR3 is TGTGCCAGCTCACTAGGGACAGGGCAAGAGACCCAGTACTTC. It yields the protein CASSLGTGQETQYF.

At least ten counts were recorded for this clone. The genes are TRBV6-1 and TRBJ1-1; D is perhaps TRBD1 (5 bases). In germline, CDR1 is MNHNS, CDR2 SASEGT. The CDR3 contains 15 residues. V lost 3 bases and J lost 2, with 13 bases in between. In DNA form, the CDR3 reads TGTGCCAGCAGTGAGCAGGGAGGGAAAAACACTGAAGCTTTCTTT. This sequence encodes CASSEQGGKNTEAFF.

This clone was seen a single time. This sequence joins TRBV5-5 and TRBJ2-6; maybe TRBD2 (5 bases). This CDR3 has 19 residues. V gave up 0 bases and J gave up 2 bases, with 18 bases separating them. Per the germline V gene, CDR1 is SGHKS and CDR2 is YYEKEE (reference sequence). CDR3: CASSLAGSGPGAGANVLTF. CDR3 bases: TGTGCCAGCAGCTTGGCTGGGAGCGGACCTGGGGCTGGGGCCAACGTCCTGACTTTC.

The rearrangement uses TRBV6-5 and TRBJ2-7; maybe TRBD2 (6 bases). Germline V gene sequence: CDR1 MNHEY, CDR2 SVGAGI. Trimming removed 6 bases at V and 4 bases at J, with 10 bases between. The CDR3 loop spans 12 amino acids. The CDR3 loop reads CASSAAGYEQYF. The CDR3 DNA sequence: TGTGCCAGCAGCGCCGCGGGGTACGAGCAGTACTTC.

The gene calls are TRBV9 and TRBJ2-7; weak D call: TRBD2 (6 bases). CDR1 is SGDLS and CDR2 is YYNGEE in the germline V gene. V dropped 1 base and J dropped 7 bases, with 9 bases sitting between them. CDR3 length equals 12 residues. The CDR3 loop reads CASSVLAGEQYF. Here the CDR3 DNA reads TGTGCCAGCAGCGTACTGGCGGGAGAGCAGTACTTC. The full variable domain, rest sourced from reference TRBV9 and TRBJ2-7, is DSGVTQTPKHLITATGQRVTLRCSPRSGDLSVYWYQQSLDQGLQFLIQYYNGEERAKGNILERFSAQQFPDLHSELNLSSLELGDSALYFCASSVLAGEQYFGPGTRLTVT.

The chain couples TRBV30 to TRBJ2-7; D not certain. Per germline, CDR1 GTSNPN and CDR2 SVGIG (reference sequence). V lost 1 base, J lost 2 bases, and 6 bases lay in between. There are 12 residues in the CDR3. CDR3 coding DNA: TGTGCCTGGAGTGGCACTACCTACGAGCAGTACTTC. Amino acids: CAWSGTTYEQYF.

The V call is TRBV7-2, the J call TRBJ1-5; TRBD1 aligns across 12 bases. CDR1 and CDR2 (germline): SGHTA, FQGNSA. CDR3 length: 16 residues. Trimming at V came to 5 bases and at J to 6 bases, leaving 8 bases not matched to a gene. For the CDR3, the DNA is TGTGCCAGCAGCCCAGGAGGGACAGGGGGCTCTCAGCCCCAGCATTTT. It yields the protein CASSPGGTGGSQPQHF. The whole variable domain, remainder taken from reference TRBV7-2 and TRBJ1-5, is GAGVSQSPSNKVTEKGKDVELRCDPISGHTALYWYRQSLGQGLEFLIYFQGNSAPDKSGLPSDRFSAERTGGSVSTLTIQRTQQEDSAVYLCASSPGGTGGSQPQHFGDGTRLSIL.

The chain joins TRBV15 to TRBJ2-1; 10 nucleotides agree with TRBD1. V lost 3 bases to trimming and J lost 8 bases; unmatched junction nucleotides: 7. The CDR3 runs 15 residues. From germline, CDR1 is LNHNV and CDR2 YYDKDF (reference sequence). In nucleotides, the CDR3 is TGTGCCACCAGCAGGAGCTCGACAGGGGGCGATGAGCAGTTCTTC. Protein product: CATSRSSTGGDEQFF.

The chain has TRBV2 and TRBJ2-1; the D is unclear. Per the germline V gene, CDR1 is SNHLY and CDR2 is FYNNEI. V lost 6 bases and J 6 bases, leaving 12 bases between the germline ends. The CDR3 contains 13 residues. CDR3 sequence (DNA): TGTGCCAGCAGCCTAGAGGCTCGCAATGAGCAGTTCTTC. Its protein product is CASSLEARNEQFF.

CDR3 residues: CASSPRREGGTEAFF. CDR3 bases: TGTGCCAGCAGCCCCCGAAGGGAGGGAGGCACTGAAGCTTTCTTT. This rearrangement joins TRBV7-8 to TRBJ1-1; D is uncertain. The germline CDR1 and CDR2 sequences are SGHVS and FQNEAQ. This CDR3 has 15 amino acids. The V end was cut by 5 bases, the J end by 4 bases, with 17 bases between.

This chain links TRBV7-6 with TRBJ2-3; weak D call: TRBD1 (5 bases). The CDR3 has 12 amino acids. Looked up from germline, CDR1 is SGHVS and CDR2 is FNYEAQ. V lost 10 bases to trimming and J lost 4 bases, with 12 bases between them. CDR3 nucleotides: TGTGCCATAGGGGCTCGCTCAGATACGCAGTATTTT. Its protein is CAIGARSDTQYF.

The chain recombines TRBV2 with TRBJ1-1; perhaps TRBD1 as D (5 bases). Germline loops: CDR1 SNHLY, CDR2 FYNNEI. The V gene lost 4 bases and the J gene lost 1 base, with 13 bases spanning the gap. The CDR3 loop spans 15 amino acids. Here the CDR3 DNA reads TGTGCCAGCAGTGTATTCCAGGGACCGAACACTGAAGCTTTCTTT. This translates into CASSVFQGPNTEAFF.

This clone occurred many times. V and J are TRBV7-3 and TRBJ2-3; TRBD1 agrees at 9 bases. Germline V gene sequence: CDR1 SGHTA, CDR2 FQGTGA. This CDR3 has 16 residues. The trim removed 3 bases at V and 3 bases at J, leaving 7 bases unmatched. Here the CDR3 DNA reads TGTGCCAGCAGCTTGGGGACAGGGTCGGGGACAGATACGCAGTATTTT. This codes for CASSLGTGSGTDTQYF.

This clone was counted once. The CDR3 region is CAGQTGIVYGYTF. CDR3 sequence (DNA): TGTGCCGGACAGACAGGGATCGTCTATGGCTACACCTTC. The rearrangement uses TRBV2 and TRBJ1-2; TRBD1 matches 7 bases. V dropped 11 bases and J dropped 4; count of bases not matched to a gene: 10. CDR3 size: 13 residues. Germline lookup yields CDR1 SNHLY and CDR2 FYNNEI.

The chain recombines TRBV5-1 with TRBJ2-3; 7 bases agree with TRBD2. Germline V CDR1 and CDR2: SGHRS, YFSETQ. J was trimmed by 1 base and V by 4 bases; bases with no gene match: 9. The CDR3 has 16 amino acids. CDR3 residues: CASSRRGEERTDTQYF. CDR3 coding DNA: TGCGCCAGCAGCCGTCGGGGGGAGGAACGCACAGATACGCAGTATTTT. The full variable domain, in which reference TRBV5-1 and TRBJ2-3 provide the parts outside the CDR3, is KAGVTQTPRYLIKTRGQQVTLSCSPISGHRSVSWYQQTPGQGLQFLFEYFSETQRNKGNFPGRFSGRQFSNSRSEMNVSTLELGDSALYLCASSRRGEERTDTQYFGPGTRLTVL.

In its sample, this clone was seen many times. V usage is TRBV5-5 and J usage is TRBJ1-5; a possible D gene is TRBD1 (5 bases). This CDR3 is built from 14 residues. Germline V gene lookup returns CDR1 SGHKS and CDR2 YYEKEE (reference sequence). V shed 4 bases and J shed 2 bases, with 10 bases lying between them. CDR3 nucleotides: TGTGCCAGCAGCCCAGGGTTTGGCAATCAGCCCCAGCATTTT. Residues: CASSPGFGNQPQHF.